This TCR beta chain emerged from a study of CD8 T cells in ankylosing spondylitis. Germline lookup yields CDR1 DFQATT and CDR2 SNEGSKA (reference sequence). CDR3 length: 15 amino acids. J gave up 7 bases and V 6 bases, and 10 bases lay outside the gene matches. A few counts support this clonotype. What it binds is not known. General study findings and limits: Blood from ankylosing spondylitis patients appeared to carry a characteristic eight-variant TCR beta motif.

In TCRdb, the 5' RACE reads were re-called with MiXCR into one record per CDR3 protein. This sample has 500,000 to 550,000 distinct CDR3 sequences; more than 9.5% occur once, and the top ten carry 6.8%. The sequencing sample was made of blood, either unsorted or a sorted T cell fraction (not recorded which). This sequence originates from a male donor with ankylosing spondylitis. The chain combines TRBV20-1 with TRBJ2-7, with 15 bases matching TRBD2. CDR3 residues: CSANGLAGGRREQYF. The CDR3 DNA reads as TGCAGTGCAAACGGACTAGCGGGAGGGCGAAGGGAGCAGTACTTC.